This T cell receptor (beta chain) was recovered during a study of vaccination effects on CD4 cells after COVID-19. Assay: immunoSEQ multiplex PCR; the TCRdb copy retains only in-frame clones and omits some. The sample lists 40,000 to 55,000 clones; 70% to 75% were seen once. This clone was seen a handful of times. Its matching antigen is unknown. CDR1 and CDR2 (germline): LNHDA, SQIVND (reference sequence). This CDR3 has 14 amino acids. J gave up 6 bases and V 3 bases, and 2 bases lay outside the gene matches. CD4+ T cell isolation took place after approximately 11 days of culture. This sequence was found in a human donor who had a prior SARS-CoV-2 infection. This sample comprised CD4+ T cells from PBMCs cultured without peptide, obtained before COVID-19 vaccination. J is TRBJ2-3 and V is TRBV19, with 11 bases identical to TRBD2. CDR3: CASSMSSGRDTQYF. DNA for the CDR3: TGTGCCAGTAGTATGTCTAGCGGGAGGGATACGCAGTATTTT.